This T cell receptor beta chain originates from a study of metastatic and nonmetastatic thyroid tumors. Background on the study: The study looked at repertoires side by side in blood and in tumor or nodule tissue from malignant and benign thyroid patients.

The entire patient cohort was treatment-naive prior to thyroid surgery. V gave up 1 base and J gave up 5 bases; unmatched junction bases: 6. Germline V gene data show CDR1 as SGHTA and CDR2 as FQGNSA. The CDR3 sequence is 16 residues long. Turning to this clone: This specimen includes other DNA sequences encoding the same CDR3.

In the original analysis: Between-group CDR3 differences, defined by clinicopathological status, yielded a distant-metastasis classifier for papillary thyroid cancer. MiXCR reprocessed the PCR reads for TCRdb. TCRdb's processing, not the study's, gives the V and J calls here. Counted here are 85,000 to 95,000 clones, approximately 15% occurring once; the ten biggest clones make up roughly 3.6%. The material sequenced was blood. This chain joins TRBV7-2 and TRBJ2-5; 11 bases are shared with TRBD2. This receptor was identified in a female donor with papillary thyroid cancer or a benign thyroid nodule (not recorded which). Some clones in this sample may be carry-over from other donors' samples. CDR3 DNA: TGTGCCAGCAGCTTAGGGGGGGGACTAGCGGTGGAGACCCAGTACTTC. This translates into CASSLGGGLAVETQYF.